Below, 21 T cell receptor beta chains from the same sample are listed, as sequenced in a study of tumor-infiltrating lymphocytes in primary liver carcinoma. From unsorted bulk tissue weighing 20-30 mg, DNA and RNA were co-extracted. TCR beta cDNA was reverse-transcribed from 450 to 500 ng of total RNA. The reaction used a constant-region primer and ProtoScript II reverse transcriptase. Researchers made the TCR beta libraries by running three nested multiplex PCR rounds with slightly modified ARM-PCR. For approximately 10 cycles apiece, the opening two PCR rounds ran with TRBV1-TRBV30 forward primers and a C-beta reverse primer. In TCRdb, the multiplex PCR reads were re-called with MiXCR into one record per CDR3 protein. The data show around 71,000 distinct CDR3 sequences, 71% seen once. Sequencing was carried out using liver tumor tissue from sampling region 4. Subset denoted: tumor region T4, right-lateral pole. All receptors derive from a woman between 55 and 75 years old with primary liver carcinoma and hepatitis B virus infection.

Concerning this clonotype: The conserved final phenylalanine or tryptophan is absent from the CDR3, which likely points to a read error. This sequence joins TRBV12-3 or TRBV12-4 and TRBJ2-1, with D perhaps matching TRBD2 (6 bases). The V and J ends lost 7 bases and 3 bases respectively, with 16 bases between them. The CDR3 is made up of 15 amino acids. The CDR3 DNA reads TGTGCCAGCACCCGAGCCCGGGGAGGCTACAATGAGCAGTTCTTA. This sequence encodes CASTRARGGYNEQFL.

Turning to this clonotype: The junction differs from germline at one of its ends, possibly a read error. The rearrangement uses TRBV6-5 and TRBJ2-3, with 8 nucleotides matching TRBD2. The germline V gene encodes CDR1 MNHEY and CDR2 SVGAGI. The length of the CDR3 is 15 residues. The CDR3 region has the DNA TGTGCCAGCAGGAGAGCGGGAGTGAATACAGATATGCAGTATTTT. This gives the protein CASRRAGVNTDMQYF.

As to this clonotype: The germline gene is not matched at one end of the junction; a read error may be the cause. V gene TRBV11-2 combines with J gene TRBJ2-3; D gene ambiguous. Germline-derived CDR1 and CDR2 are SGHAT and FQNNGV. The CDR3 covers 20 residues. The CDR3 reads CVSCLDLSGLAGEGIDTQYF. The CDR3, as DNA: TGTGTCAGCTGCTTAGATCTAAGTGGGTTAGCTGGAGAAGGGATAGATACGCAGTATTTT.

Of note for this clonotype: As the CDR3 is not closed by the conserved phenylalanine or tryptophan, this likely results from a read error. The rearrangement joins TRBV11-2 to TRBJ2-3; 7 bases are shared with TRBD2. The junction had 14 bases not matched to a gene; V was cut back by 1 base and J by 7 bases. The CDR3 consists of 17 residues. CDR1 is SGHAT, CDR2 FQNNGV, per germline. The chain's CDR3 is CASSLGGLMYTSHTQYS. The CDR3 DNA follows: TGTGCCAGCAGCTTAGGGGGACTAATGTACACGTCACATACGCAGTATTCT.

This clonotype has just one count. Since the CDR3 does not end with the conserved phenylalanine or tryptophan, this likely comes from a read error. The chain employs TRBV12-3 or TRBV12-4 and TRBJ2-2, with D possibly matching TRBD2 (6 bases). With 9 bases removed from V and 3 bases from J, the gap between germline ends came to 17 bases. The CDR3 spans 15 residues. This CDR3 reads CASPASDPDTGELFV. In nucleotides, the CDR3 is TGTGCCAGTCCGGCTAGCGACCCGGACACCGGGGAGCTGTTTGTT.

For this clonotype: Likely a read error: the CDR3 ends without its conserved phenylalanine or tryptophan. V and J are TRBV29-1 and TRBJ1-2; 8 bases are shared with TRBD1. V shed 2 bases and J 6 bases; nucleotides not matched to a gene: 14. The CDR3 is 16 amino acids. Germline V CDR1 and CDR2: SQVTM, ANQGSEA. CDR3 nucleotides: TGCAGCGTTGAATATACCGGACAGGGCAGTGGTAATGGCTACACCTTA. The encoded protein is CSVEYTGQGSGNGYTL.

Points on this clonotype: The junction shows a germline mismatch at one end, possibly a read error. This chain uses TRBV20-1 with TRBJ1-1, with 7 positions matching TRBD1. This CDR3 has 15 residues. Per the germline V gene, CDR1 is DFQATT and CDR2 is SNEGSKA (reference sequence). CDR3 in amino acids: CTAPGQRLWMLEAFF. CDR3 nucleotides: TGCACTGCTCCGGGACAGCGCTTGTGGATGTTGGAAGCTTTCTTT.

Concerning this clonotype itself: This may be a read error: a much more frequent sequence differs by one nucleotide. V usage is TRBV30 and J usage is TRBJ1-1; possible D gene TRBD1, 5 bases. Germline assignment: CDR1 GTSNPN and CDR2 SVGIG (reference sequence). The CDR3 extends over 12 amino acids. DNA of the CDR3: TGTGCCTCATGGCGGGGGAACACTGAAGCTCTCTTT. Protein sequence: CASWRGNTEALF. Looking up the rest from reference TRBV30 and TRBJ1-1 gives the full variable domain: SQTIHQWPATLVQPVGSPLSLECTVEGTSNPNLYWYRQAAGRGLQLLFYSVGIGQISSEVPQNLSASRPQDRQFILSSKKLLLSDSGFYLCASWRGNTEALFGQGTRLTVV.

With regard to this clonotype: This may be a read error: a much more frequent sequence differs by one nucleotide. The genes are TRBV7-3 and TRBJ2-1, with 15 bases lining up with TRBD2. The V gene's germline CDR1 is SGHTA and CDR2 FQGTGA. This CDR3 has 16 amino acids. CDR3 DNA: TGTGCCAACAGCTTAGAGGGGACTAGCGGGAGGAATGAGCAGTTCTTC. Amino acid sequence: CANSLEGTSGRNEQFF.

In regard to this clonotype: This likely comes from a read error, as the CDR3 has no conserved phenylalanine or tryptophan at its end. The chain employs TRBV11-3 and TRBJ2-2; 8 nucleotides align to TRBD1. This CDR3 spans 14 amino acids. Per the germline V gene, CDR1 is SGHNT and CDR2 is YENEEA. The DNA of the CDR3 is TGTGCAAGCAGCCTAGCAGGGGGCACCGGGGGGCTGTTTTTA. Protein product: CASSLAGGTGGLFL.

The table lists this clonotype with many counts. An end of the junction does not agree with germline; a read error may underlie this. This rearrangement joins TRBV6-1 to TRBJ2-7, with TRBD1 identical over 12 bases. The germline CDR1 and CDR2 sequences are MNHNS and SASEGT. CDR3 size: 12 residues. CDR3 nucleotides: TGTGCCAGCAGTTTCCCTGGGGGACAGGGGGCTTTC. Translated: CASSFPGGQGAF.

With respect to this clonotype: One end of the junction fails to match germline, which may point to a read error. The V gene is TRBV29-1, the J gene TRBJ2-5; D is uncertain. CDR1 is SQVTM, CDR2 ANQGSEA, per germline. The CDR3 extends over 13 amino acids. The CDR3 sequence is CRVEGSAIKTQYF. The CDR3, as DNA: TGCAGGGTTGAAGGGTCTGCAATAAAGACCCAGTACTTC.

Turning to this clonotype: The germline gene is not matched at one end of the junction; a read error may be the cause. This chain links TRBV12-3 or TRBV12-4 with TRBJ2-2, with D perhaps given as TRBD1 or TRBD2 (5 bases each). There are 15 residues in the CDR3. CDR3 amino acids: CASSLPPDSTGEMFF. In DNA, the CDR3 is TGTGCCAGCAGTCTCCCCCCCGACAGTACCGGGGAGATGTTTTTT.

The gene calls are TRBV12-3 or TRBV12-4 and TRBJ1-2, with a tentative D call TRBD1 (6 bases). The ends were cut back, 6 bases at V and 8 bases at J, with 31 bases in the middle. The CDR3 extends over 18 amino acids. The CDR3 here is CASSDRGARPTTNVGYTF. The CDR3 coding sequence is TGTGCCAGCAGCGATAGGGGGGCGCGCCCCACGACTAACGTAGGCTACACCTTC.

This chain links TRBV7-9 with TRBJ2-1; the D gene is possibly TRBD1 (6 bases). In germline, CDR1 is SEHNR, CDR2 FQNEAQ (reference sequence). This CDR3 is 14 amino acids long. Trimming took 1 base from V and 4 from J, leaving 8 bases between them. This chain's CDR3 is CASSLEGVYNEQFF. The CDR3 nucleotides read TGTGCCAGCAGCTTAGAGGGGGTGTACAATGAGCAGTTCTTC.

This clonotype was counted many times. The CDR3 loop reads CASSSDQKRTPGETQYF. The CDR3 region has the DNA TGTGCCAGCAGTTCGGACCAAAAGAGGACACCCGGGGAGACCCAGTACTTC. The chain has TRBV28 and TRBJ2-5, with D maybe TRBD1 (5 bases). There are 17 residues in the CDR3. Trimming took off 4 bases at V and 5 bases at J, with 23 bases between the two ends. Per germline, CDR1 MDHEN and CDR2 SYDVKM.

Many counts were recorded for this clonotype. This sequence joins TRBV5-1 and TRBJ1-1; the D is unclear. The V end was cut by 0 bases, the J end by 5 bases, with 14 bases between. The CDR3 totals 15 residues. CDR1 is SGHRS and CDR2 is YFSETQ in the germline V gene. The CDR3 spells CASSLGHGVMTEAFF. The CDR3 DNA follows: TGCGCCAGCAGCTTGGGGCACGGAGTAATGACTGAAGCTTTCTTT.

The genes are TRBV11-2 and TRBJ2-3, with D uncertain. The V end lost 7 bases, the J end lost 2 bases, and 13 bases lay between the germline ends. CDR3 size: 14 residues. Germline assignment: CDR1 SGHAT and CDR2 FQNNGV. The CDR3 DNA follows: TGTGCCAGCAATCCCGGACCACCCACAGATACGCAGTATTTT. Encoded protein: CASNPGPPTDTQYF. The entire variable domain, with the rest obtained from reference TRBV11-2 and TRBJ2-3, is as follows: EAGVAQSPRYKIIEKRQSVAFWCNPISGHATLYWYQQILGQGPKLLIQFQNNGVVDDSQLPKDRFSAERLKGVDSTLKIQPAKLEDSAVYLCASNPGPPTDTQYFGPGTRLTVL.

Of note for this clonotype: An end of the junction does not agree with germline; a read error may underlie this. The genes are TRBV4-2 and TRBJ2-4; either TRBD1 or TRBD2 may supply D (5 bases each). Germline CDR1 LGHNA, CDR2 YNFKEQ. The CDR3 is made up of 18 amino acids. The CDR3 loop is CDSGQSYTAGTAKNIQYF. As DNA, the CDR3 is TGTGACAGCGGCCAATCCTACACAGCAGGGACAGCCAAAAACATTCAGTACTTC.

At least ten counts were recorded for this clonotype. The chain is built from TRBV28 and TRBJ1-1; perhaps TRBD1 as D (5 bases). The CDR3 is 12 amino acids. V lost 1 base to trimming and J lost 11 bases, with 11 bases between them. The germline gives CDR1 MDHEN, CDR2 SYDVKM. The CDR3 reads CASSLSGRVAFF. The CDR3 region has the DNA TGTGCCAGCAGTTTATCGGGCAGGGTTGCTTTCTTT.

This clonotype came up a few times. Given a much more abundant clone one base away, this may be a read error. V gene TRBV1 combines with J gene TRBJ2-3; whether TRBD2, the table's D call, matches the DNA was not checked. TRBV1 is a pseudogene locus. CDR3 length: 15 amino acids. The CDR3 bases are TGCACCAGCAACCATTCCAGCGGGAGTGATGATACGCAGTATTTT. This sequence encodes CTSNHSSGSDDTQYF.